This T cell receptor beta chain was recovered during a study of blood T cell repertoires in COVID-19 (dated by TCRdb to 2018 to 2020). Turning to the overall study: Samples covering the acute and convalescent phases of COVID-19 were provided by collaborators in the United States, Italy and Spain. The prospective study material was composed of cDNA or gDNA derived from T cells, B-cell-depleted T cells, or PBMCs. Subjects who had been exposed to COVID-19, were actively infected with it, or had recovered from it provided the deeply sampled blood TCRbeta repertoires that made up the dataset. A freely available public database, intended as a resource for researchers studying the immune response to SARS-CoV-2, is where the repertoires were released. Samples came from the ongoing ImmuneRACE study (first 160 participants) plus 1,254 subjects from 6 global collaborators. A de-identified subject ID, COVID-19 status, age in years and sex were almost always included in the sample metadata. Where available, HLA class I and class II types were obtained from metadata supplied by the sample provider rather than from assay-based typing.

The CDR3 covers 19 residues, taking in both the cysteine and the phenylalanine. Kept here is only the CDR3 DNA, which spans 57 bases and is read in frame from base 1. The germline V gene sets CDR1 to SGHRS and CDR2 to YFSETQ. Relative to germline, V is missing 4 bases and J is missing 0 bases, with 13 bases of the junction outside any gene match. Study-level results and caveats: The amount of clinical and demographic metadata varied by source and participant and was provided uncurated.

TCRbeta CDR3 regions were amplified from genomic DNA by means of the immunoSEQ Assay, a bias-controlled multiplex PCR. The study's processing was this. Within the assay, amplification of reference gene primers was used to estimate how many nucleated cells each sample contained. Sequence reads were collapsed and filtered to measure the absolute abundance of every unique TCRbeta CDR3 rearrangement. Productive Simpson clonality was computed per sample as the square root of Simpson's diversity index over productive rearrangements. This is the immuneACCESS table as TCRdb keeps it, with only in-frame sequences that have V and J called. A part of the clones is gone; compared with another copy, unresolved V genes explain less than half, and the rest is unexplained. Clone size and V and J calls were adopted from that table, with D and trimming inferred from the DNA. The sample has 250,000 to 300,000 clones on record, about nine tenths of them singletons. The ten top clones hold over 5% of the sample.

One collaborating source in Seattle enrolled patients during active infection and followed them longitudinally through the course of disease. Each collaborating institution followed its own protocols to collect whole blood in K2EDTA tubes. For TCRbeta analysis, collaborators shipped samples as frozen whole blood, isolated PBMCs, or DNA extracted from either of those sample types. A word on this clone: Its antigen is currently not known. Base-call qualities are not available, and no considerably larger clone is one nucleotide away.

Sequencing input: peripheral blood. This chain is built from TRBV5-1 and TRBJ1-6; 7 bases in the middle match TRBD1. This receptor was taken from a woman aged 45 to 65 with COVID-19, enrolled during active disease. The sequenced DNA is TGCGCCAGCAGCCTAACGCCACGGGGACAGAGCTCCTATAATTCACCCCTCCACTTT. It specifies CASSLTPRGQSSYNSPLHF.